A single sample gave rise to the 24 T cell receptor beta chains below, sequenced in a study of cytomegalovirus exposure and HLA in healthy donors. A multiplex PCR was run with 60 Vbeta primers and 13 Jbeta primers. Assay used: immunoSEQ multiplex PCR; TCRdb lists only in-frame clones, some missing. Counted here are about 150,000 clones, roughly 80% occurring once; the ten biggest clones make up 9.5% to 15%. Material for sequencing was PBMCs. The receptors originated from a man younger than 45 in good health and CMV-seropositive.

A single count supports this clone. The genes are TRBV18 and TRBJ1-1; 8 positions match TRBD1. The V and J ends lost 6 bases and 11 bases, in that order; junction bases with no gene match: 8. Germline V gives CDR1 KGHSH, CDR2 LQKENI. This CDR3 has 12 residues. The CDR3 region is CASSSQGAGAFF. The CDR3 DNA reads TGTGCCAGCTCCTCCCAGGGGGCCGGGGCTTTCTTT.

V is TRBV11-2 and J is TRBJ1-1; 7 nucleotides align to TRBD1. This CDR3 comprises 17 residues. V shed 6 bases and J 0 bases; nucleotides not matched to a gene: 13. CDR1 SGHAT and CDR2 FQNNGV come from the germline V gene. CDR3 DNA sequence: TGTGCCAGCAGGGAATCGGCCAGGGGGGACTTGAACACTGAAGCTTTCTTT. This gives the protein CASRESARGDLNTEAFF. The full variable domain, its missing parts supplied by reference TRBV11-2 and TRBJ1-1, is EAGVAQSPRYKIIEKRQSVAFWCNPISGHATLYWYQQILGQGPKLLIQFQNNGVVDDSQLPKDRFSAERLKGVDSTLKIQPAKLEDSAVYLCASRESARGDLNTEAFFGQGTRLTVV.

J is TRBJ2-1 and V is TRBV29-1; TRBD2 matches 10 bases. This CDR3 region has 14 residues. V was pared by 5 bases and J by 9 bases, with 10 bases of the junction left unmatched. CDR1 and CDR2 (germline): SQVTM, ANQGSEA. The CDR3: CSVLEASGSPEQFF. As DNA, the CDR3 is TGCAGCGTTCTAGAGGCTAGCGGGAGTCCTGAGCAGTTCTTC.

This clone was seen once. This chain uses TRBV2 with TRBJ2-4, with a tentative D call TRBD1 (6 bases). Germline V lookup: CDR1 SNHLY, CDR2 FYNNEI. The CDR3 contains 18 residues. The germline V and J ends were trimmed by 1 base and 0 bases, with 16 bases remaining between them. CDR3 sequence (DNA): TGTGCCAGCAGTGAAGAGGGGGTTGGGGGACCAGCCAAAAACATTCAGTACTTC. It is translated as CASSEEGVGGPAKNIQYF.

DNA of the CDR3: TGTGCCAGCAGCTCCCTAGCGGGGGACTCAGCGAACACCGGGGAGCTGTTTTTT. Translation gives CASSSLAGDSANTGELFF. V gene TRBV5-6 combines with J gene TRBJ2-2, with 10 nucleotides matching TRBD2. V shed 3 bases and J 0 bases; nucleotides not matched to a gene: 8. This CDR3 has 18 amino acids. Germline V gene data show CDR1 as SGHDT and CDR2 as YYEEEE.

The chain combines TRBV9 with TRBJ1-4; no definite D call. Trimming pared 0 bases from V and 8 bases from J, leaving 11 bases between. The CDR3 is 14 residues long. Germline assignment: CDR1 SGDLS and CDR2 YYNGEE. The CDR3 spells CASSVEGVEEKLFF. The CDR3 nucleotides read TGTGCCAGCAGCGTAGAAGGAGTAGAAGAAAAACTGTTTTTT.

CDR3 bases: TGTGCCAGCAGCCAAGGTATAACAGCGGGGTATGGCTACACCTTC. It specifies CASSQGITAGYGYTF. The V and J genes are TRBV4-2 and TRBJ1-2; no clear D gene. This CDR3 comprises 15 residues. The germline V gene encodes CDR1 LGHNA and CDR2 YNFKEQ. With 1 base removed from V and 5 bases from J, the gap between germline ends came to 14 bases.

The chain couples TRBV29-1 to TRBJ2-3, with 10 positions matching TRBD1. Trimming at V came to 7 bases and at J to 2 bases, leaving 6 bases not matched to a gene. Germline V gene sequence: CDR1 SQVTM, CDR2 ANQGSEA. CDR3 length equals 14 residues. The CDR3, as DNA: TGCAGCGCTAGGGACAGGGGTTCCACAGATACGCAGTATTTT. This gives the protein CSARDRGSTDTQYF.

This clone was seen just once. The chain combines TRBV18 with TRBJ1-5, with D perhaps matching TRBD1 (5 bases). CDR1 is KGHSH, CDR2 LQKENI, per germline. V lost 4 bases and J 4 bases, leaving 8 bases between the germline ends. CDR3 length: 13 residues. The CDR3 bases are TGTGCCAGCTCACAGGGGACTAATCAGCCCCAGCATTTT. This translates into CASSQGTNQPQHF.

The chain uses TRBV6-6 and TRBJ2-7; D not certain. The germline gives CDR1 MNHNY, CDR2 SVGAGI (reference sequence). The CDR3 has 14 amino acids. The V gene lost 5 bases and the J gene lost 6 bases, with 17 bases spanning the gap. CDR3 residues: CASSKTAVSTEQYF. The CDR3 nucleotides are TGTGCCAGCAGTAAGACGGCGGTATCTACCGAGCAGTACTTC.

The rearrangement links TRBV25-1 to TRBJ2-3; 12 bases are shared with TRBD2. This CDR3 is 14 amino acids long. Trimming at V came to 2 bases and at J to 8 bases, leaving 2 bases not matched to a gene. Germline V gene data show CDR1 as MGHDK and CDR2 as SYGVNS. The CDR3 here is CASSELAGGSTQYF. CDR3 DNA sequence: TGTGCCAGCAGTGAACTAGCGGGAGGGTCTACGCAGTATTTT.

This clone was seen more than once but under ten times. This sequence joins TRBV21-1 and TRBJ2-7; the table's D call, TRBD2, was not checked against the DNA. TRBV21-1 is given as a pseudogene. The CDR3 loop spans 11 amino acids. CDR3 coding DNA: TGTGCCAGCTGCCCCCCACGAGCGCAGTACTTC. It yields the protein CASCPPRAQYF.

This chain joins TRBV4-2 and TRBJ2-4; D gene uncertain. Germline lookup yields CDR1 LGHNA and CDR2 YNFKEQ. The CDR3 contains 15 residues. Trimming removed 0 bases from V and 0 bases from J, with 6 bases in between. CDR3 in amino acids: CASSQDYLAKNIQYF. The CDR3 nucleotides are TGTGCCAGCAGCCAAGATTACTTAGCCAAAAACATTCAGTACTTC.

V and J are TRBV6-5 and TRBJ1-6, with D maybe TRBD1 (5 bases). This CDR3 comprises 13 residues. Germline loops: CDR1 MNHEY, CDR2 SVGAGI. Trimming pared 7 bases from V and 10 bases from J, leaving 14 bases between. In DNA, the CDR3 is TGTGCCAGCAAGAGAGGGGAGGGCTCACCCCTCCACTTT. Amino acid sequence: CASKRGEGSPLHF.

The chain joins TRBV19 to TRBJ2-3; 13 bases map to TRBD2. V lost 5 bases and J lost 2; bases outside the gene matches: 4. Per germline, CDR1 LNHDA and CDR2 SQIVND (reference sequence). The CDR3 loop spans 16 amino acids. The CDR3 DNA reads TGTGCCAGTAGTTCCGGACTAGCGGGGGACACAGATACGCAGTATTTT. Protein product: CASSSGLAGDTDTQYF.

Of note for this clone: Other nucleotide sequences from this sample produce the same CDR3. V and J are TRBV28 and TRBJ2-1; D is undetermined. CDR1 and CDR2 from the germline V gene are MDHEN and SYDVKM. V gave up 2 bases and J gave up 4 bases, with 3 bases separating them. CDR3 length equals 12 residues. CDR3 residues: CASSLRYNEQFF. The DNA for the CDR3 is TGTGCCAGCAGTTTACGTTACAATGAGCAGTTCTTC. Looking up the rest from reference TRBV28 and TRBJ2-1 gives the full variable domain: DVKVTQSSRYLVKRTGEKVFLECVQDMDHENMFWYRQDPGLGLRLIYFSYDVKMKEKGDIPEGYSVSREKKERFSLILESASTNQTSMYLCASSLRYNEQFFGPGTRLTVL.

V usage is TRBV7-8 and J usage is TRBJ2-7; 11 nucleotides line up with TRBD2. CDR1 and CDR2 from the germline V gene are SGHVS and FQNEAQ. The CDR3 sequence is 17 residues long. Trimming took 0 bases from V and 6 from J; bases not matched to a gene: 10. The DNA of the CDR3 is TGTGCCAGCAGCTTAGCGCGACTAGCGGGACCCTCCGGCGAGCAGTACTTC. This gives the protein CASSLARLAGPSGEQYF.

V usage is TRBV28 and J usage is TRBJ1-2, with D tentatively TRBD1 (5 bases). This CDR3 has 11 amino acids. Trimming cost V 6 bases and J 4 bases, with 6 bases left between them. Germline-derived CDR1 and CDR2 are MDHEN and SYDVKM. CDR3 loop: CASSTGYGYTF. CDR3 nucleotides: TGTGCCAGCAGCACAGGCTATGGCTACACCTTC.

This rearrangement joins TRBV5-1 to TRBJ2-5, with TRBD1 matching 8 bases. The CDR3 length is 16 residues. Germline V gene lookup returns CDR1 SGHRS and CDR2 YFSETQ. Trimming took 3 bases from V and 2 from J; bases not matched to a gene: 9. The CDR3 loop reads CASSSTGRTGQETQYF. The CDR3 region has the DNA TGCGCCAGCAGCTCGACCGGTCGGACAGGGCAAGAGACCCAGTACTTC.

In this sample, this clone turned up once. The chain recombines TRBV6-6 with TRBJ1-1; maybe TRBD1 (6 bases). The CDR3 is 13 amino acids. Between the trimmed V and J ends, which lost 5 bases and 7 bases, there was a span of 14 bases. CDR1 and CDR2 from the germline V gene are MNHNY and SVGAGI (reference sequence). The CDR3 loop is CASSRTGWDEAFF. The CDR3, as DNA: TGTGCCAGCAGTCGAACAGGGTGGGATGAAGCTTTCTTT.

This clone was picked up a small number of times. DNA of the CDR3: TGCGCCAGCAGCCAAGAAGGGGACAGTACCTACAATGAGCAGTTCTTC. Translated, it gives CASSQEGDSTYNEQFF. V is TRBV4-1 and J is TRBJ2-1; TRBD1 aligns across 7 bases. The CDR3 has 16 residues. Germline CDR1 MGHRA, CDR2 YSYEKL. V shed 0 bases, J shed 2 bases, and the junction held 4 bases outside the gene matches.

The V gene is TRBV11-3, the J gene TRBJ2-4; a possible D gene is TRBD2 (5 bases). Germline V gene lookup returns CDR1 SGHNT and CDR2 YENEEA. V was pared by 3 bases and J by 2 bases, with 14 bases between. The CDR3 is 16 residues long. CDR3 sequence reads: CASSFGRVGTKNIQYF. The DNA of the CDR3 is TGTGCCAGCAGCTTCGGGCGGGTCGGAACCAAAAACATTCAGTACTTC.

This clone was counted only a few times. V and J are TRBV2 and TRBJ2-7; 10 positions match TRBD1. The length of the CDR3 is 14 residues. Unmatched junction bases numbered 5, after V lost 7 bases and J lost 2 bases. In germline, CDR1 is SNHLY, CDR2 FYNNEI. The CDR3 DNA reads TGTGCCAGCAAGAACGGACAGGGGGCCTACGAGCAGTACTTC. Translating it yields CASKNGQGAYEQYF.

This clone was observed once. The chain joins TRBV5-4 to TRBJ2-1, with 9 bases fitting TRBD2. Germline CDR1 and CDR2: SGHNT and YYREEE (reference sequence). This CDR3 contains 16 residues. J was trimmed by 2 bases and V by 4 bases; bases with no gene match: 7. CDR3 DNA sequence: TGTGCCAGCAGCGCTGCCGGGACTAGCACCTACAATGAGCAGTTCTTC. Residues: CASSAAGTSTYNEQFF.